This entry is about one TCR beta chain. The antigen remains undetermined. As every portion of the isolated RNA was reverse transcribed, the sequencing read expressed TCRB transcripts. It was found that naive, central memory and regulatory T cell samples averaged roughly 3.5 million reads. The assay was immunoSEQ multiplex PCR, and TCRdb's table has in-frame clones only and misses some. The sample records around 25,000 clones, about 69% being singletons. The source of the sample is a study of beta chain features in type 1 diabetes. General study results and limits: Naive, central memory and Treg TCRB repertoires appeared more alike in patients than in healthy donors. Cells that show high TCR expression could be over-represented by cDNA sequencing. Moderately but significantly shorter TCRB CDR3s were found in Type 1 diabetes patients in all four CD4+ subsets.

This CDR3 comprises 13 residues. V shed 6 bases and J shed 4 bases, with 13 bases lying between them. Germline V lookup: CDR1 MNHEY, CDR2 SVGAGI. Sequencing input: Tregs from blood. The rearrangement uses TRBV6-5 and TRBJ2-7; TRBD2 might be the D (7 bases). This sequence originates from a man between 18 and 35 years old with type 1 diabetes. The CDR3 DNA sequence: TGTGCCAGCAGGAAGGGGGGGCTTTACGAGCAGTACTTC. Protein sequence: CASRKGGLYEQYF.